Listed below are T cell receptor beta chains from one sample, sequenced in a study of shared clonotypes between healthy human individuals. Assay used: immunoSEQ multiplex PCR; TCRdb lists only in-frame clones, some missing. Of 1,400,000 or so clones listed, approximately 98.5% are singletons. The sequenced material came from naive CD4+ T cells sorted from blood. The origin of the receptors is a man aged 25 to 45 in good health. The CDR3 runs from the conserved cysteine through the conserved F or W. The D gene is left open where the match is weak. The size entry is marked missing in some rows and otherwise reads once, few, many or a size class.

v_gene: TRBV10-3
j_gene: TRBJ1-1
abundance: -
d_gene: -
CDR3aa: CAIREGQTTEAFF
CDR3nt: TGTGCCATCAGAGAAGGACAGACCACTGAAGCTTTCTTT

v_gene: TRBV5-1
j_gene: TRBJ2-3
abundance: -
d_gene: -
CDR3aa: CASSSGGGDTQYF
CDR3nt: TGCGCCAGCAGCTCCGGGGGCGGAGATACGCAGTATTTT

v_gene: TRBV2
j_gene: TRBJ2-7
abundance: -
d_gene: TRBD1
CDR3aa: CASSFRDRGPEQYF
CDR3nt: TGTGCCAGCAGTTTCCGGGACAGGGGGCCCGAGCAGTACTTC

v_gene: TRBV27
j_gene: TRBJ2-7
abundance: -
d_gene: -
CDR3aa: CASSFGTPGSSSYEQYF
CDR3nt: TGTGCCAGCAGTTTTGGAACGCCAGGCTCGAGCTCCTACGAGCAGTACTTC

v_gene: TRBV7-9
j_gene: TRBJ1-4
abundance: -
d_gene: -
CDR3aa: CASSIGTGLRTNEKLFF
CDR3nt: TGTGCCAGCAGCATCGGTACAGGTCTTAGGACTAATGAAAAACTGTTTTTT

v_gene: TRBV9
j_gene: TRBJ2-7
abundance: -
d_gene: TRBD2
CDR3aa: CASSVGGLAGGEQYF
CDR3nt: TGTGCCAGCAGCGTAGGAGGACTAGCGGGGGGAGAGCAGTACTTC

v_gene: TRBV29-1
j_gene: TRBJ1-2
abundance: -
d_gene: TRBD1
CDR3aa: CSVGAGTGMYGYTF
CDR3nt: TGCAGCGTCGGGGCCGGGACAGGAATGTATGGCTACACCTTC

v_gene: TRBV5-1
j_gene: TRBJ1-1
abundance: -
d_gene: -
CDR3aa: CASGPTGGTEAFF
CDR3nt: TGCGCCAGCGGCCCAACGGGAGGCACTGAAGCTTTCTTT

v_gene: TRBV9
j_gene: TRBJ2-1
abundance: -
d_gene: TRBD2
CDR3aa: CASSSPAGTSGNEQFF
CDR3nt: TGTGCCAGCAGCTCCCCCGCGGGGACTAGCGGTAATGAGCAGTTCTTC

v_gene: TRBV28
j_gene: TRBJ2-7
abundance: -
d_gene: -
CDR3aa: CASSLQGSSYEQYF
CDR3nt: TGTGCCAGCAGTCTACAGGGTAGCTCCTACGAGCAGTACTTC

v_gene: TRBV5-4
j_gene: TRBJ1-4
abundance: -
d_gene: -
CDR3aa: CASSSRGQGNEKLFF
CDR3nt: TGTGCCAGCAGCTCACGGGGCCAGGGCAATGAAAAACTGTTTTTT

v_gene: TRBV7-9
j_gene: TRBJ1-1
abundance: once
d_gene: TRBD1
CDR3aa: CASSLQGEKAFF
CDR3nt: TGTGCCAGCAGCTTGCAGGGGGAAAAAGCTTTCTTT

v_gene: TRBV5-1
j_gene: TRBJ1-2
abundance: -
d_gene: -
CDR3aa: CASSLDSANYGYTF
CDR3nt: TGCGCCAGCAGCTTGGACAGTGCTAACTATGGCTACACCTTC

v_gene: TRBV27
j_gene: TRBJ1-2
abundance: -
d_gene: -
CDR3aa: CASSSSDYGYTF
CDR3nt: TGTGCCAGCAGTTCGTCAGACTATGGCTACACCTTC

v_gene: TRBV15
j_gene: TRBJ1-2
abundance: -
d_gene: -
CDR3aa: CATSPPGAGGYTF
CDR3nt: TGTGCCACCAGCCCCCCTGGGGCTGGCGGCTACACCTTC

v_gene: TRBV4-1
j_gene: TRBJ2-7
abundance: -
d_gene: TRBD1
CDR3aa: CASSQEGQKGPSYEQYF
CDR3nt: TGCGCCAGCAGCCAAGAGGGACAGAAGGGTCCCTCCTACGAGCAGTACTTC

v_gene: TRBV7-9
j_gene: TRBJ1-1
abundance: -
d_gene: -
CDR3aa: CASSLEIGGDTEAFF
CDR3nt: TGTGCCAGCAGCTTAGAGATTGGGGGGGACACTGAAGCTTTCTTT

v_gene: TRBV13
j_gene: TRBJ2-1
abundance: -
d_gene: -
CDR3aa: CASSPRLGRSEQFF
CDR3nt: TGTGCCAGCAGCCCGCGACTAGGTCGGAGCGAGCAGTTCTTC

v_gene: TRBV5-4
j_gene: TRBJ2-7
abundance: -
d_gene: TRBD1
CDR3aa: CASSQETGSLYEQYF
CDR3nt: TGTGCCAGCAGCCAAGAGACAGGGAGCTTGTACGAGCAGTACTTC

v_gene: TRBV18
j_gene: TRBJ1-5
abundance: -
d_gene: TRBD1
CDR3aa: CASSLGTGGDQPQHF
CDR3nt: TGTGCCAGCTCACTGGGGACAGGGGGCGATCAGCCCCAGCATTTT

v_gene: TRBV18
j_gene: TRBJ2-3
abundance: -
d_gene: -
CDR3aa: CASSPPQPGANSGQYF
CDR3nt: TGTGCCAGCTCACCACCACAGCCTGGCGCCAACTCTGGGCAGTATTTT

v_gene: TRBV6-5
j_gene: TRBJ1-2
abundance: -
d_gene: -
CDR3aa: CASSSKWSAAYGYTF
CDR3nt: TGTGCCAGCAGTTCTAAATGGTCCGCAGCCTATGGCTACACCTTC

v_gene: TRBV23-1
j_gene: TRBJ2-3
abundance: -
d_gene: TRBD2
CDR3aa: CATTNAGGTDTQYF
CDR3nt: TGCGCCACCACGAACGCGGGAGGTACAGATACGCAGTATTTT

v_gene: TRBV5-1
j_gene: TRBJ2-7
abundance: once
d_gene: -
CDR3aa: CASSLAISSGTQETDEQYF
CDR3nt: TGCGCCAGCAGCTTGGCCATCTCGTCCGGGACCCAGGAAACGGACGAGCAGTACTTC

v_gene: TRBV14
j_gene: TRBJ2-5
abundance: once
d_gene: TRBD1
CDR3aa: CASSPRTGQETQYF
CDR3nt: TGTGCCAGCAGCCCCCGGACAGGACAAGAGACCCAGTACTTC

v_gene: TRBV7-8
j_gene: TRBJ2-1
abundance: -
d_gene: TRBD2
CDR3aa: CASSLGTSSANEQFF
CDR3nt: TGTGCCAGCAGCCTAGGGACTAGCTCGGCCAATGAGCAGTTCTTC

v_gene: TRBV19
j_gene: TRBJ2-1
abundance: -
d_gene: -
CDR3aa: CASRRELSYNEQFF
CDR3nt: TGTGCCAGTAGAAGGGAGCTGAGCTACAATGAGCAGTTCTTC

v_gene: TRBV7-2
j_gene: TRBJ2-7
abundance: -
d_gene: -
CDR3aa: CASSLVTRVGYEQYF
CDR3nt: TGTGCCAGCAGCTTAGTAACCAGGGTCGGGTACGAGCAGTACTTC

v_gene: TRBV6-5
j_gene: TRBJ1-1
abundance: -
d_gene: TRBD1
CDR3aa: CASSYSPRQGNTEAFF
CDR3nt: TGTGCCAGCAGTTACTCGCCCAGACAGGGGAACACTGAAGCTTTCTTT

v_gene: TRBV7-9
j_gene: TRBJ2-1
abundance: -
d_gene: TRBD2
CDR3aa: CASSLGALAGDEQFF
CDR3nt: TGTGCCAGCAGCTTAGGGGCCCTAGCGGGAGATGAGCAGTTCTTC

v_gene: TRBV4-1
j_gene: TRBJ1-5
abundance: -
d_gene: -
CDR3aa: CASSHLGDTNQPQHF
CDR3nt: TGCGCCAGCAGCCATCTAGGGGACACTAATCAGCCCCAGCATTTT

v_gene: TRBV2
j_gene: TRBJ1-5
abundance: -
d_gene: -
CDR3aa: CASTRGVSVNQPQHF
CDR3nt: TGTGCCAGCACTCGAGGGGTCTCCGTCAACCAGCCCCAGCATTTT

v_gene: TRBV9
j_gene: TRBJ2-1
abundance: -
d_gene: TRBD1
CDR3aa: CASSDTGGWAYNEQFF
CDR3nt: TGTGCCAGCAGCGACACAGGGGGATGGGCCTACAATGAGCAGTTCTTC

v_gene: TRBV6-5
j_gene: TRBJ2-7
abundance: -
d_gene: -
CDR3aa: CASHTRGPTYEQYF
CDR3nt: TGTGCCAGCCATACCCGGGGTCCCACTTACGAGCAGTACTTC

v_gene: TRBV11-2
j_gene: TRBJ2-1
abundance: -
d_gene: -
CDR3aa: CASSSYRQGGEQFF
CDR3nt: TGTGCCAGCAGCTCATATCGACAGGGAGGTGAGCAGTTCTTC

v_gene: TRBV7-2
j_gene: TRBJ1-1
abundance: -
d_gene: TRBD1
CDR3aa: CASSPATGRNTEAFF
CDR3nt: TGTGCCAGCAGCCCGGCGACAGGGAGGAACACTGAAGCTTTCTTT

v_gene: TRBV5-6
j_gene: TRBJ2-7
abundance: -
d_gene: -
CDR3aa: CASSFTGELRYEQYF
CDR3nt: TGTGCCAGCAGCTTCACGGGGGAGCTAAGGTACGAGCAGTACTTC

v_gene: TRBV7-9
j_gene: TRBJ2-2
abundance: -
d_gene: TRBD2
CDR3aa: CASTRRSGRGTGELFF
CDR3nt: TGTGCCAGCACCCGGCGTAGCGGGAGAGGGACCGGGGAGCTGTTTTTT

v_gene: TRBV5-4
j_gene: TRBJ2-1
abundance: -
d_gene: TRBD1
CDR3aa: CASSWSTGGSIRRDEQFF
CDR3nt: TGTGCCAGCAGCTGGTCGACAGGGGGGTCTATCCGCAGGGATGAGCAGTTCTTC

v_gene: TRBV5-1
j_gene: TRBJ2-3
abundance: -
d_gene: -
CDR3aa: CASSLAQGTDTQYF
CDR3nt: TGCGCCAGCAGCTTGGCGCAGGGCACAGATACGCAGTATTTT

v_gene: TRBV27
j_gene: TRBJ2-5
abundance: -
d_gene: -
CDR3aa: CASRNKGETQYF
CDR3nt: TGTGCCAGCAGGAACAAGGGAGAGACCCAGTACTTC

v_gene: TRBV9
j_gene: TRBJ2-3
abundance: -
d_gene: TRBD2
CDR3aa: CASSVDSGRTDTQYF
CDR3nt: TGTGCCAGCAGCGTAGATAGCGGGAGAACTGATACGCAGTATTTT

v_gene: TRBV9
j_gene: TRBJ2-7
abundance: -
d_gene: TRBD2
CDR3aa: CASSAGLAEREQYF
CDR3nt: TGTGCCAGCAGCGCGGGACTAGCGGAGAGGGAGCAGTACTTC

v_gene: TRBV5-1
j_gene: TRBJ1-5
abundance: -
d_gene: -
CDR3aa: CASSLVGEGQPQHF
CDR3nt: TGCGCCAGCAGCTTGGTAGGGGAAGGCCAGCCCCAGCATTTT

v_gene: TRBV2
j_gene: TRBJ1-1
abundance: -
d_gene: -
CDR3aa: CASSGARLNTEAFF
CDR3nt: TGTGCCAGCAGTGGGGCACGCCTGAACACTGAAGCTTTCTTT

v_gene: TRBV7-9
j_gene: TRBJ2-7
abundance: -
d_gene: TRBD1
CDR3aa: CASSFGQGGTYEQYF
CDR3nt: TGTGCCAGCAGCTTTGGACAGGGGGGGACCTACGAGCAGTACTTC

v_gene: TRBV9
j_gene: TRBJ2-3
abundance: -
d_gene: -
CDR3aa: CASSVVGLVDTQYF
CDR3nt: TGTGCCAGCAGCGTAGTGGGACTCGTGGATACGCAGTATTTT

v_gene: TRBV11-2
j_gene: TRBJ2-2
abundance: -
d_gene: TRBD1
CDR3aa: CASSPGQLTGELFF
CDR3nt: TGTGCCAGCAGCCCGGGACAGCTCACCGGGGAGCTGTTTTTT

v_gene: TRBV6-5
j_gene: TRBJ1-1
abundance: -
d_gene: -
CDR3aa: CASSSGLRRNTEAFF
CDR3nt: TGTGCCAGCAGTTCGGGCCTTAGAAGAAACACTGAAGCTTTCTTT

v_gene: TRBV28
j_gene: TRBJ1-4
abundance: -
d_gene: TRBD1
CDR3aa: CASSSGQIMKKLFF
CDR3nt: TGTGCCAGCAGTTCGGGACAGATAATGAAAAAACTGTTTTTT

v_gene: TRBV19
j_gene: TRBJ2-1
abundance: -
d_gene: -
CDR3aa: CASSPYASGGNEQFF
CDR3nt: TGTGCCAGTAGTCCATATGCTTCAGGGGGGAATGAGCAGTTCTTC